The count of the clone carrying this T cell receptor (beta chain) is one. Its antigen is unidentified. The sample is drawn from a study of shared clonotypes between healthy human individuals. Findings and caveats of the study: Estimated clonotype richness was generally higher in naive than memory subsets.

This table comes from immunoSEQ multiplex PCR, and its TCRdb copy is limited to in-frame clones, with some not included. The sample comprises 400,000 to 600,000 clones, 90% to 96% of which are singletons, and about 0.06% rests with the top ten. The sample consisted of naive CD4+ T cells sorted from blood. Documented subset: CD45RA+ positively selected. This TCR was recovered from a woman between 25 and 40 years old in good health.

CDR3 DNA: TGCGCCAGCAGCTTGGAGGGTTGGGAGCAGTACTTC. Translated: CASSLEGWEQYF. The J gene is TRBJ2-7, the V gene TRBV5-1; no firm D call. V dropped 0 bases and J dropped 7 bases, with 8 bases sitting between them. Germline values: CDR1 SGHRS, CDR2 YFSETQ. This CDR3 comprises 12 residues.